The 20 T cell receptor beta chains reported below all come from one sample, sequenced in a study of circulating CD8 cells and anti-PD-1 response in melanoma. Four subsets defined by PD-1 and/or TIGIT were sorted from live CD3+CD8+TCRalphabeta+ cells. TCR libraries were prepared from around 14 ng of total RNA with the QIAseq Immune Repertoire TCR panel. TCRdb passed the reads through MiXCR, listing each CDR3 protein once. The sample contains fewer than 550 distinct CDR3 sequences, approximately 7.8% of which appear only once. The sequencing here drew on CD8+ T cells from PBMCs, taken at baseline or after one month of anti-PD-1 therapy (not recorded which). These receptors all stem from a human donor with melanoma.

In its sample, this clonotype is medium-sized (0.01 to 0.1%). The chain has TRBV20-1 and TRBJ1-1; D is unclear. Per the germline V gene, CDR1 is DFQATT and CDR2 is SNEGSKA (reference sequence). This CDR3 is 12 amino acids long. The germline V and J ends were trimmed by 3 bases and 11 bases, with 16 bases remaining between them. The CDR3 nucleotides are TGCAGTGCTAGTGTCGTGGGGTCTGGGGCTTTCTTT. Translated, it gives CSASVVGSGAFF.

By share of the sample, this clonotype is medium-sized. The V and J genes are TRBV19 and TRBJ2-7; 7 bases agree with TRBD2. V lost 3 bases to trimming and J lost 3 bases; unmatched junction nucleotides: 5. The CDR3 has 14 residues. Germline V gene sequence: CDR1 LNHDA, CDR2 SQIVND (reference sequence). The CDR3 spells CASSMGGRDYEQYF. The CDR3 DNA follows: TGTGCCAGTAGTATGGGAGGGCGCGACTACGAGCAGTACTTC.

This clonotype is medium-sized within its sample. This sequence joins TRBV27 and TRBJ2-5; 7 bases align to TRBD2. J gave up 6 bases and V 5 bases, and 12 bases lay outside the gene matches. CDR3 length: 15 amino acids. Germline V gives CDR1 MNHEY, CDR2 SMNVEV (reference sequence). The DNA of the CDR3 is TGTGCCAGCAGTCCAAGCGCGGGAGCGATGAAGACCCAGTACTTC. Translating gives CASSPSAGAMKTQYF.

Sample share makes this clonotype medium-sized. The J gene is TRBJ2-7, the V gene TRBV20-1; D is possibly TRBD1 or TRBD2 (5 bases each). V lost 5 bases and J lost 2, with 16 bases in between. The CDR3 totals 14 residues. Germline CDR1 and CDR2: DFQATT and SNEGSKA (reference sequence). This chain's CDR3 is CSAPSAGATYEQYF. In DNA form, the CDR3 reads TGCAGTGCTCCGTCCGCCGGGGCAACCTACGAGCAGTACTTC.

Sample share makes this clonotype large. The chain is built from TRBV29-1 and TRBJ2-2, with D hard to call. Germline V gives CDR1 SQVTM, CDR2 ANQGSEA. Trimming took 0 bases from V and 6 from J, leaving 8 bases between them. This CDR3 spans 13 amino acids. As DNA, the CDR3 is TGCAGCGTTGAAGAAGGGATGTCCGGGGAGCTGTTTTTT. This gives the protein CSVEEGMSGELFF.

With regard to this clonotype: A single base separates this from a much larger clone, so it may be a read error. The rearrangement uses TRBV6-1 and TRBJ1-1; 7 positions match TRBD1. Germline lookup yields CDR1 MNHNS and CDR2 SASEGT. This CDR3 contains 15 residues. As DNA, the CDR3 is TGTGCCAGCAGTCTATGGGACAGCACGAACACTGAAGCTTCCTTT. Its protein is CASSLWDSTNTEASF.

This clonotype is medium-sized (0.01 to 0.1%) in the sample. The V call is TRBV6-5, the J call TRBJ2-7; D is unresolved. The CDR3 spans 12 residues. Trimming cost V 7 bases and J 4 bases, with 11 bases left between them. CDR1 is MNHEY and CDR2 is SVGAGI in the germline V gene. The CDR3 nucleotides read TGTGCCAGCAACTCCGACAATTACGAGCAGTACTTC. It yields the protein CASNSDNYEQYF.

By proportion, this clonotype is medium-sized. V usage is TRBV20-1 and J usage is TRBJ2-1, with 7 bases that match TRBD2. Losses at the gene ends were 5 bases for V and 8 bases for J; bases not matched to a gene: 15. The CDR3 length is 15 residues. CDR1 is DFQATT and CDR2 is SNEGSKA in the germline V gene (reference sequence). CDR3 residues: CSACPSGLWCHEQFF. The CDR3 coding sequence is TGCAGTGCTTGCCCTAGCGGACTATGGTGCCATGAGCAGTTCTTC.

This clonotype is classed as medium-sized. The chain carries TRBV20-1 and TRBJ2-7; no firm D call. The CDR3 is 12 amino acids. Germline CDR1 DFQATT, CDR2 SNEGSKA (reference sequence). The V end was cut by 3 bases, the J end by 2 bases, with 8 bases between. The CDR3 nucleotides are TGCAGTGCTAGTGAGGCCCCCTACGAGCAGTACTTC. Translation gives CSASEAPYEQYF.

This clonotype is labeled large. The genes are TRBV19 and TRBJ1-4; D gene ambiguous. From germline, CDR1 is LNHDA and CDR2 SQIVND (reference sequence). The CDR3 consists of 12 residues. V was trimmed by 5 bases and J by 5 bases, leaving 6 bases between them. CDR3 coding DNA: TGTGCCAGTAGTGCCGGCAATGAAAAACTGTTTTTT. This gives the protein CASSAGNEKLFF.

This chain connects TRBV28 to TRBJ2-7; the D is unclear. V was cut by 6 bases and J by 3 bases, with 9 bases left in between. This CDR3 contains 12 residues. Germline CDR1 reads MDHEN; CDR2 reads SYDVKM. The CDR3 coding sequence is TGTGCCAGCAGCTCGATGGGCTACGAGCAGTACTTC. Amino acid sequence: CASSSMGYEQYF. Together with reference TRBV28 and TRBJ2-7, the CDR3 gives the full variable domain: DVKVTQSSRYLVKRTGEKVFLECVQDMDHENMFWYRQDPGLGLRLIYFSYDVKMKEKGDIPEGYSVSREKKERFSLILESASTNQTSMYLCASSSMGYEQYFGPGTRLTVT.

Points on this clonotype: Given the absence of the conserved phenylalanine or tryptophan at the CDR3 end, a read error is likely. This chain uses TRBV19 with TRBJ2-1, with D possibly TRBD2 on 6 matching bases. The length of the CDR3 is 13 residues. CDR1 and CDR2 (germline): LNHDA, SQIVND (reference sequence). The V end was cut by 5 bases, the J end by 5 bases, with 10 bases between. CDR3 DNA sequence: TGTGCCAGTAGTGCGGGACCCAACAATGAGCAGTTCCTC. Its translation is CASSAGPNNEQFL.

This clonotype ranks as large. The chain combines TRBV6-6 with TRBJ2-7, with D perhaps TRBD1 (5 bases). Trimming stripped 10 bases from V and 4 bases from J, with 17 bases between. Germline lookup yields CDR1 MNHNY and CDR2 SVGAGI (reference sequence). This CDR3 is 13 amino acids long. CDR3 sequence reads: CATAGVTGYEQYF. In nucleotides, the CDR3 is TGTGCCACCGCTGGGGTCACAGGTTACGAGCAGTACTTC.

Within the sample, this clonotype is medium-sized. The chain combines TRBV12-3 or TRBV12-4 with TRBJ2-3; D unresolved. The CDR3 consists of 11 residues. V lost 7 bases to trimming and J lost 2 bases, with 4 bases between them. CDR3 DNA: TGTGCCAGCACCAACACAGATACGCAGTATTTT. Translated: CASTNTDTQYF.

This clonotype is labeled as medium-sized. J is TRBJ2-2 and V is TRBV29-1; possible D gene TRBD2, 6 bases. CDR3 size: 14 residues. The germline V gene has CDR1 SQVTM and CDR2 ANQGSEA. The V end lost 3 bases, the J end lost 6 bases, and 14 bases lay between the germline ends. The CDR3 here is CSVEAAGGAGELFF. Here the CDR3 DNA reads TGCAGCGTTGAGGCCGCAGGCGGGGCCGGGGAGCTGTTTTTT.

In its sample, this clonotype is large. The chain employs TRBV19 and TRBJ1-1, with 9 bases aligning to TRBD1. The CDR3 is made up of 12 amino acids. V lost 10 bases to trimming and J lost 1 base; unmatched junction nucleotides: 1. In germline, CDR1 is LNHDA, CDR2 SQIVND (reference sequence). The CDR3 DNA is TGTGCCACGGGACAGGGGAACACTGAAGCTTTCTTT. Encoded protein: CATGQGNTEAFF.

This clonotype is deemed large (0.1 to 1%). The chain recombines TRBV27 with TRBJ2-2, with 8 positions matching TRBD1. Germline loops: CDR1 MNHEY, CDR2 SMNVEV (reference sequence). Trimming cost V 5 bases and J 8 bases; bases outside gene matches: 7. The CDR3 sequence is 14 residues long. CDR3 DNA: TGTGCCAGCAGTATCGGACAGGGTAGAGGGGAGCTGTTTTTT. It specifies CASSIGQGRGELFF.

This clonotype is medium-sized by share. The CDR3 sequence: CASSLGTSVYEQYF. Here the CDR3 DNA reads TGTGCCAGTAGTCTCGGGACTAGCGTCTACGAGCAGTACTTC. The V gene is TRBV19, the J gene TRBJ2-7; 10 bases map to TRBD2. The CDR3 length is 14 residues. V was clipped by 5 bases and J by 3 bases; unmatched bases: 4. Germline V CDR1 and CDR2: LNHDA, SQIVND (reference sequence).

This clonotype is judged medium-sized. The chain has TRBV12-3 or TRBV12-4 and TRBJ2-3; D not resolved. The CDR3 length is 14 residues. V dropped 2 bases and J dropped 6 bases, with 12 bases sitting between them. The CDR3 nucleotides are TGTGCCAGCAGTTTAACCCCCCGGGCTGATACGCAGTATTTT. It specifies CASSLTPRADTQYF.

Sample share makes this clonotype medium-sized. V gene TRBV5-6 combines with J gene TRBJ2-1; D possibly corresponds to TRBD2 (6 bases). V dropped 1 base and J dropped 6 bases, with 14 bases sitting between them. CDR1 is SGHDT and CDR2 is YYEEEE in the germline V gene. This CDR3 region has 15 residues. The CDR3 region is CASSLNAPGVNEQFF. The CDR3 DNA sequence: TGTGCCAGCAGCTTGAACGCTCCGGGGGTCAATGAGCAGTTCTTC. The whole variable domain, remainder taken from reference TRBV5-6 and TRBJ2-1, is DAGVTQSPTHLIKTRGQQVTLRCSPKSGHDTVSWYQQALGQGPQFIFQYYEEEERQRGNFPDRFSGHQFPNYSSELNVNALLLGDSALYLCASSLNAPGVNEQFFGPGTRLTVL.